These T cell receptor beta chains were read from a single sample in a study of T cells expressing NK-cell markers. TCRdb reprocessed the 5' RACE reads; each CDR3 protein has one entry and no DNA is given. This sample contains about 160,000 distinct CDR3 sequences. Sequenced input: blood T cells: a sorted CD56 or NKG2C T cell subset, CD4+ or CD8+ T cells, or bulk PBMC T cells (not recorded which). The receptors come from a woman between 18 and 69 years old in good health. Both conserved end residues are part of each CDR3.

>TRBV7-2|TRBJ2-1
CASSLRQGSQFF
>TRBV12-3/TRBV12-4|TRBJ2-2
CASSLGASRNGELFF
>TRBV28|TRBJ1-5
CASRQQGALQQPQHF
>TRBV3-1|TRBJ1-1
CASRSRGTRVTEAFF
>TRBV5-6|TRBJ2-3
CASSLGLSSTDTQYF
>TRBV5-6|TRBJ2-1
CASSLVGSYNEQFF
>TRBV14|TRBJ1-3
CASSQQNGNTIYF
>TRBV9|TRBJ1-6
CASSPWEGPNSPLHF
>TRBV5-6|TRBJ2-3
CASSLDRTGGITITDTQYF
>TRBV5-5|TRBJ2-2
CASSLGPRNTGELFF
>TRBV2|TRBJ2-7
CASSPGLAELEQYF
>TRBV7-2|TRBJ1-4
CASSVRTGTNEKLFF
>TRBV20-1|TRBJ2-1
CSASRVPVAYNEQFF
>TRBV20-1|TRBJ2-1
CSACGQGGYNEQFF
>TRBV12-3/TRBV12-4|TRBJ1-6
CASSGGSYNSPLHF
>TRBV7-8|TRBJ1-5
CASSPSDRTFISNQPQHF
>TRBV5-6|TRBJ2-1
CASLVYSYNEQFF
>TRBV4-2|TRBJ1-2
CASSQGEEYYGYTF
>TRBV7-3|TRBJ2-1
CASSLTGAYNEQFF
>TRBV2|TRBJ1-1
CASSEEVGAEAFF
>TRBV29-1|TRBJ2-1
CSVEETRTSGSWGEQFF
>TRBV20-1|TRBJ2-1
CSTLHSGASYNEQFF
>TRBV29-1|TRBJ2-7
CSVNAGSSEQYF
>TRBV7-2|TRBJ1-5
CASSQGWGDQPQHF
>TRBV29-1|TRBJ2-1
CSVSKDSIGFF
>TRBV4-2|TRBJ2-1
CASSQDPSGGYNEQFF
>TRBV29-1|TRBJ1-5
CSYRDSNQPQHF
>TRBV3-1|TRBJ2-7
CASSRSIAGSSYEQYF
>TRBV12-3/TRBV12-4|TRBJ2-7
CASRTGLAGVSSYEQYF
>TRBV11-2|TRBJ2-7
CASSRGQAFDYEQYF
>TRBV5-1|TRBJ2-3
CASSYWGGGTDTQYF
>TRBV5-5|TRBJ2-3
CASSFIGAQYF
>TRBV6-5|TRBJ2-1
CASSSQAGNNEQFF
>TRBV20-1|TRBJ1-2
CSAGGGSHGYTF
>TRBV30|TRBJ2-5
CAWARRRQETQYF
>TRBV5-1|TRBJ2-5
CASSYQLAGAQETQYF
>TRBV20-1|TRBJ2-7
CSASPSRAYEQYF
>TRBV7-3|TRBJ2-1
CASTRGGTRFYNEQFF
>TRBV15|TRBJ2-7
CATSAGQSYEQYF
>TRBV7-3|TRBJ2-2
CASRGQAGELFF
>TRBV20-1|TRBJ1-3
CGYWTGGGNTIYF